A selection of T cell receptor beta chains follows, all from one sample in a study of beta chain features in type 1 diabetes. The method was immunoSEQ multiplex PCR; TCRdb's version includes in-frame clones alone and lacks a portion of them. The data contain more than 300,000 clones, roughly 8% of them singletons. Sequencing used central memory CD4+ T cells from blood. The receptors originated from a woman younger than 35 in good health. CDR3s include the opening cysteine and the closing phenylalanine or tryptophan. The D gene is left open where the match is weak. Rows may omit the clone size; those that give it use once, few, many or a size class.

V	J	size	D	DNA	CDR3
TRBV9	TRBJ2-5	-	-	TGTGCCAGCAGCGTAGGGCCTCAAGAGACCCAGTACTTC	CASSVGPQETQYF
TRBV6-1	TRBJ2-1	-	TRBD2	TGTGCCAGCACCCTCGGGGGGGGCTACAATGAGCAGTTCTTC	CASTLGGGYNEQFF
TRBV7-9	TRBJ2-6	-	TRBD2	TGTGCCAGCAGCCCAGGGACTACCTGGTTCTCTGGGGCCAACGTCCTGACTTTC	CASSPGTTWFSGANVLTF
TRBV2	TRBJ1-2	-	-	TGTGCCAGCAGTGAACCGGGGAGGGGCTATGGCTACACCTTC	CASSEPGRGYGYTF
TRBV10-3	TRBJ2-5	-	-	TGTGCCATCAAAAGGGACACTACGGAAGAGACCCAGTACTTC	CAIKRDTTEETQYF
TRBV19	TRBJ2-6	-	-	TGTGCCAGTAGTGTCCTCACGGCTGGGGCCAACGTCCTGACTTTC	CASSVLTAGANVLTF
TRBV5-4	TRBJ2-1	-	-	TGTGCCAGCAGCTTGGACCAGGGAAGGTCGCTCTTC	CASSLDQGRSLF
TRBV7-3	TRBJ2-1	few	TRBD2	TGTGCCAGCAGCACAGCGGGAGGGCCGTATGAGCAGTTCTTC	CASSTAGGPYEQFF
TRBV2	TRBJ2-3	-	TRBD2	TGTGCCAGCAGTGACCCGGGACTAGCGGGCTCAGATACGCAGTATTTT	CASSDPGLAGSDTQYF
TRBV15	TRBJ1-2	few	TRBD1	TGTGCCACCAGGAGGGACAGGGCGAACTATGGCTACACCTTC	CATRRDRANYGYTF
TRBV2	TRBJ2-7	-	-	TGTGCCAGCAGTGTCCAAGGAGGAACTTGGGAGCAGTACTTC	CASSVQGGTWEQYF
TRBV5-6	TRBJ2-4	few	-	TGTGCCAGCAGCTTGGGGTCGGACGCCCTAGCCAAAAACATTCAGTACTTC	CASSLGSDALAKNIQYF
TRBV10-3	TRBJ2-5	few	-	TGTGCCATCAGTGAGTCCGTGAACGGGATAACCCAGTACTTC	CAISESVNGITQYF
TRBV15	TRBJ1-4	-	-	TGTGCCACCAGCAGTTCCCGTGCCCGGTTAGAAAAACTGTTTTTT	CATSSSRARLEKLFF
TRBV5-4	TRBJ2-3	few	TRBD2	TGTGCCAGCAGCTTGGCTCGGGCGGGAGGCAAGGATACGCAGTATTTT	CASSLARAGGKDTQYF
TRBV7-9	TRBJ2-5	-	-	TGTGCCAGCAGCTTTAGCGTTTTTACTGGACATCGGTCTATCGAGACCCAGTACTTC	CASSFSVFTGHRSIETQYF
TRBV20-1	TRBJ1-2	-	-	TGCAGTGCTAGAGTGGGAACTACGGAAACCTTC	CSARVGTTETF
TRBV2	TRBJ2-7	-	TRBD2	TGTGCCAGCAGGACTAGCGCAGCCTACGAGCAGTACTTC	CASRTSAAYEQYF
TRBV27	TRBJ2-7	-	-	TGTGCCAGCAGTTTAGCCTACGAGCAGTACTTC	CASSLAYEQYF
TRBV4-3	TRBJ2-2	few	TRBD2	TGCGCCAGCAGCCAAGAACCAATGACTAGCGGGAACACCGGGGAGCTGTTTTTT	CASSQEPMTSGNTGELFF
TRBV27	TRBJ1-4	-	-	TGTGCCAGCAGCCAATCGGGCGCCAGTGAAAAACTGTTTTTT	CASSQSGASEKLFF
TRBV7-2	TRBJ1-2	-	TRBD1	TGTGCCAGCAGCTTTTGGGATTACAGGGGTGCGTCTGGCTACACCTTC	CASSFWDYRGASGYTF
TRBV6-6	TRBJ1-1	-	-	TGTGCCAGCAATCCCCCACTCCCATCTATGAACACTGAAGCTTTCTTT	CASNPPLPSMNTEAFF
TRBV7-8	TRBJ2-6	-	-	TGTGCCAGCAGCTTATCCCGGGACCCTGGGGCCAACGTCCTGACTTTC	CASSLSRDPGANVLTF
TRBV29-1	TRBJ2-7	-	TRBD2	TGCAGCGCAACGCCACTGGGCCTAGCGGGAGCCTACGAGCAGTACTTC	CSATPLGLAGAYEQYF
TRBV5-1	TRBJ1-3	-	-	TGCGCCAGCAGCACCACAGGAGACTCTGGAAACACCATATATTTT	CASSTTGDSGNTIYF